The source of this TCR beta chain is a study of cytomegalovirus exposure and HLA in healthy donors. Researchers ran the PCR with 60 Vbeta and 13 Jbeta primers. Method: immunoSEQ multiplex PCR; TCRdb's copy keeps in-frame clones and lacks some. Of about 150,000 clones detected, roughly 70% appear once; the ten largest clones hold approximately 2.3%. Remarks on this clone: The target antigen is unknown.

Whole-study findings and limits: As immune exposure information, only CMV serostatus was available.

The TCR sequence derives from a woman aged 60-70 years in good health and CMV-seropositive. The sample was PBMCs.

The CDR3 is CASHRDSFTEAFF. CDR3 in DNA: TGTGCCAGCCACCGGGACAGTTTCACTGAAGCTTTCTTT. J is TRBJ1-1 and V is TRBV19; TRBD1 agrees at 7 bases. V was pared by 9 bases and J by 4 bases, with 8 bases of the junction left unmatched. The CDR3 is 13 residues long. Germline CDR1 reads LNHDA; CDR2 reads SQIVND (reference sequence). Full variable domain (outside the CDR3, taken from reference TRBV19 and TRBJ1-1): DGGITQSPKYLFRKEGQNVTLSCEQNLNHDAMYWYRQDPGQGLRLIYYSQIVNDFQKGDIAEGYSVSREKKESFPLTVTSAQKNPTAFYLCASHRDSFTEAFFGQGTRLTVV.